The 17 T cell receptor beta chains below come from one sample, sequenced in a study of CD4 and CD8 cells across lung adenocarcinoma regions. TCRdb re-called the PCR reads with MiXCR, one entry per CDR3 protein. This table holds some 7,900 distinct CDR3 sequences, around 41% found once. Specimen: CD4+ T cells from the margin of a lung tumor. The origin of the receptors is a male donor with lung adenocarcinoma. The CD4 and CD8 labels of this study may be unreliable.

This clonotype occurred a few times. CDR3 sequence reads: CASSVAGGPGETQYF. CDR3 nucleotide sequence: TGTGCCAGCAGTGTAGCGGGGGGGCCCGGGGAGACCCAGTACTTC. The J gene is TRBJ2-5, the V gene TRBV6-1, with TRBD2 identical over 11 bases. V lost 4 bases and J lost 5; bases outside the gene matches: 6. Germline V gene data show CDR1 as MNHNS and CDR2 as SASEGT. This CDR3 is 15 amino acids long.

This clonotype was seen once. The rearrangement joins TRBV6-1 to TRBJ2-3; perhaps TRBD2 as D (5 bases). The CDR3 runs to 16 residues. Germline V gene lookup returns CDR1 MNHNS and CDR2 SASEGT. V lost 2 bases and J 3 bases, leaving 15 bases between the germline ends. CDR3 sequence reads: CASSETRTGGTDTQYF. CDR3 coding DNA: TGTGCCAGCAGTGAAACGCGGACTGGCGGGACAGATACGCAGTATTTT.

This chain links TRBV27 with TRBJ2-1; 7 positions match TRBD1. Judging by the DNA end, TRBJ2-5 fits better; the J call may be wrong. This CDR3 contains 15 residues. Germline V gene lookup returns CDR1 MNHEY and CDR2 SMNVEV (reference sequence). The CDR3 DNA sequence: TGTGCCAGCAGTTCGGACAGGACAGGAGGAGAGACCCAGTACTTC. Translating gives CASSSDRTGGETQYF.

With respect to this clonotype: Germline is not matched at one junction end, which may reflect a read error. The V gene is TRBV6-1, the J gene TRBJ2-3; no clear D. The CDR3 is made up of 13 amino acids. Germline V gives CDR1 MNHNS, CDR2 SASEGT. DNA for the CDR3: TGTGCCAGCAGCAATATCAACTACGATGCGCAGTTTTTT. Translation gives CASSNINYDAQFF.

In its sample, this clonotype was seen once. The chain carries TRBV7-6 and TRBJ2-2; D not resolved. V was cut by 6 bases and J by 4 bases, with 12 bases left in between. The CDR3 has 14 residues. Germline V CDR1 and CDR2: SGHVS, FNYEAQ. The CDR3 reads CASRIDAGTGELFF. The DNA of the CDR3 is TGTGCCAGCAGAATCGACGCTGGCACCGGGGAGCTGTTTTTT.

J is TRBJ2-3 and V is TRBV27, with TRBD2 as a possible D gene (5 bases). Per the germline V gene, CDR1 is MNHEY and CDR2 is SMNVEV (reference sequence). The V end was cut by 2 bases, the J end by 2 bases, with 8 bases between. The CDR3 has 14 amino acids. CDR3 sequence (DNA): TGTGCCAGCAGTTTAAGGGAGAACACAGATACGCAGTATTTT. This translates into CASSLRENTDTQYF.

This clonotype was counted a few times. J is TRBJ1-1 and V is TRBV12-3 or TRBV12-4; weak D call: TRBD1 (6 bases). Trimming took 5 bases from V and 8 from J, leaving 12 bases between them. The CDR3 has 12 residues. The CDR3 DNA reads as TGTGCCAGCAGTCCAGGGACACCAGAAGCTTTCTTT. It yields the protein CASSPGTPEAFF.

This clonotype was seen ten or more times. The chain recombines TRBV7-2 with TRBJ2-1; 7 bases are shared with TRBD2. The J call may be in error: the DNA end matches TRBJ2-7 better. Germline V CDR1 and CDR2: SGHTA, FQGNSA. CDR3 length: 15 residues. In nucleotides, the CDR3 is TGTGCCAGCAGCTTAGTCCCAGGACTAGGCTACGAGCAGTACTTC. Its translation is CASSLVPGLGYEQYF.

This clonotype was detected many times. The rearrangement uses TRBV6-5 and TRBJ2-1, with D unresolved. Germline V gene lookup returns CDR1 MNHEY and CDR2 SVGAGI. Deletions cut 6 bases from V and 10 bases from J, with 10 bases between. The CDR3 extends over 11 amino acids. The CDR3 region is CASRSLREQFF. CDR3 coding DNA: TGTGCCAGCAGGAGCCTCCGGGAGCAGTTCTTC.

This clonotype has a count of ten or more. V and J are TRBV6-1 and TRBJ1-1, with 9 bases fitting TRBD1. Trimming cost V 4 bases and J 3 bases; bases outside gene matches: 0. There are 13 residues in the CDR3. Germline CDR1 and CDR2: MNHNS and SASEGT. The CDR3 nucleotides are TGTGCCAGCAGTGGGGACAGGGACACTGAAGCTTTCTTT. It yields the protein CASSGDRDTEAFF.

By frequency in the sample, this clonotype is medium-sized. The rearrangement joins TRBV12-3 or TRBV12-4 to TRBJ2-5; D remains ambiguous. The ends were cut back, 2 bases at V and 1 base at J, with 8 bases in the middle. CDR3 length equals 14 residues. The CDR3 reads CASSLRAVQETQYF. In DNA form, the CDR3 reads TGTGCCAGCAGTTTAAGGGCAGTCCAAGAGACCCAGTACTTC.

The CDR3 loop is CASSRGSGGGRYNEQFF. DNA for the CDR3: TGTGCCAGCAGCCGCGGAAGTGGGGGAGGTAGGTACAATGAGCAGTTCTTC. The chain has TRBV7-2 and TRBJ2-1; a possible D gene is TRBD2 (6 bases). Germline V gives CDR1 SGHTA, CDR2 FQGNSA. V lost 5 bases to trimming and J lost 4 bases, with 21 bases between them. The CDR3 spans 17 residues.

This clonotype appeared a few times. CDR3 region: CASSYSGQGGSGVVYNEQFF. The CDR3 DNA follows: TGTGCCAGCAGTTACTCCGGACAGGGCGGTAGCGGGGTTGTCTACAATGAGCAGTTCTTC. The chain uses TRBV6-2 or TRBV6-3 and TRBJ2-1, with D possibly being TRBD1 or TRBD2 (8 bases each). Germline CDR1 reads MNHEY; CDR2 reads SVGEGT. Trimming pared 0 bases from V and 3 bases from J, leaving 24 bases between. This CDR3 is built from 20 residues.

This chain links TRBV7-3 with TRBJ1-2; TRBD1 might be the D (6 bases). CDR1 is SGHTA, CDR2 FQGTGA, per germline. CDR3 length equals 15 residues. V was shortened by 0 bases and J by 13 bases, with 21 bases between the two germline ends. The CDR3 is CASSLTGGRTPGVTF. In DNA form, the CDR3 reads TGTGCCAGCAGCTTAACCGGGGGGAGGACCCCAGGGGTCACCTTC.

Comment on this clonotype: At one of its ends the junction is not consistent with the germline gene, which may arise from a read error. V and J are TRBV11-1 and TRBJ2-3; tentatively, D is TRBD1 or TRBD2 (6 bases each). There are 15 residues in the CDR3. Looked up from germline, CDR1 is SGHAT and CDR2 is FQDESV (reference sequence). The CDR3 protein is CARGRGGGVPDTQYF. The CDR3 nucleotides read TGTGCCAGGGGCCGTGGGGGCGGGGTCCCAGATACCCAGTACTTT.

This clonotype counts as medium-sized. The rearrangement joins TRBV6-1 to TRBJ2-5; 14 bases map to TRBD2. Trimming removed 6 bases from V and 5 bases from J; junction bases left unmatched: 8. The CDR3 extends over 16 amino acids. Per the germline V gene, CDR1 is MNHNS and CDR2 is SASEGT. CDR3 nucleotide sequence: TGTGCCAGCAGCAGACTAGCGGGAGGGCCCGCGGAGACCCAGTACTTC. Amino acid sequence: CASSRLAGGPAETQYF.

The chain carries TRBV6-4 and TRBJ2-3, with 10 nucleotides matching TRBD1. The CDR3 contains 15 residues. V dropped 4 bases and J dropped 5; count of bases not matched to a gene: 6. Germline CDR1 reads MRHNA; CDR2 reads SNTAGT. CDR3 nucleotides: TGTGCCAGCAGTGGCAGCCGGGACAGGGGAGATACGCAGTATTTT. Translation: CASSGSRDRGDTQYF.